Sequencing of this T cell receptor (beta chain) was carried out in a study of T cell clonotyping in hematopoietic cell transplantation. General study results and limits: CD4 and CD8 repertoire contributions could not be separated without sorting. Few recipient clonotypes overlapped donors; over 95% were de novo at given depth. After transplant, recipient diversity fell while pathologically expanded clonotypes grew through day 180.

Profiling relied on immunoSEQ multiplex PCR, and the TCRdb table lists in-frame clones only, not all of them. The sample carries fewer than 80,000 clones, 94% recorded once. In germline, CDR1 is SGHRS, CDR2 YFSETQ. The CDR3 has 16 residues. J gave up 6 bases and V 0 bases, and 8 bases lay outside the gene matches. This clone was detected only once. No antigen is known for it. This receptor was obtained from a man in his fifties in good health. Some clones in this sample may be carry-over from other donors' samples. V and J are TRBV5-1 and TRBJ2-1; 8 nucleotides line up with TRBD1. The sequenced material came from peripheral blood mononuclear cells. CDR3 sequence (DNA): TGCGCCAGCAGCTTGGTCGTGGACAGGGTTATCAATGAGCAGTTCTTC. Protein sequence: CASSLVVDRVINEQFF.